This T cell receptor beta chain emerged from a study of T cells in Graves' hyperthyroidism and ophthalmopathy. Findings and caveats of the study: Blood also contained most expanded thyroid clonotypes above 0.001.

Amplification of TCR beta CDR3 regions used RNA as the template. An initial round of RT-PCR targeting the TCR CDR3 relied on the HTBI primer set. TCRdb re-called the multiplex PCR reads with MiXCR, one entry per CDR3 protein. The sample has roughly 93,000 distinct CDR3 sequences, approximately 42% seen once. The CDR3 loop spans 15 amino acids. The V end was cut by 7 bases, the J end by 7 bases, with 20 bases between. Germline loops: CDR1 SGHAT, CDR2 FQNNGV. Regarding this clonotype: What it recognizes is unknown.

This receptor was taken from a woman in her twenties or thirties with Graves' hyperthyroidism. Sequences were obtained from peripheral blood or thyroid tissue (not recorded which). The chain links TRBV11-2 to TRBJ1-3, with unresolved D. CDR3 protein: CASNSRASAGNTIYF. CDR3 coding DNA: TGTGCCAGCAACTCCCGGGCCAGCGCGGGGAACACCATATATTTT.